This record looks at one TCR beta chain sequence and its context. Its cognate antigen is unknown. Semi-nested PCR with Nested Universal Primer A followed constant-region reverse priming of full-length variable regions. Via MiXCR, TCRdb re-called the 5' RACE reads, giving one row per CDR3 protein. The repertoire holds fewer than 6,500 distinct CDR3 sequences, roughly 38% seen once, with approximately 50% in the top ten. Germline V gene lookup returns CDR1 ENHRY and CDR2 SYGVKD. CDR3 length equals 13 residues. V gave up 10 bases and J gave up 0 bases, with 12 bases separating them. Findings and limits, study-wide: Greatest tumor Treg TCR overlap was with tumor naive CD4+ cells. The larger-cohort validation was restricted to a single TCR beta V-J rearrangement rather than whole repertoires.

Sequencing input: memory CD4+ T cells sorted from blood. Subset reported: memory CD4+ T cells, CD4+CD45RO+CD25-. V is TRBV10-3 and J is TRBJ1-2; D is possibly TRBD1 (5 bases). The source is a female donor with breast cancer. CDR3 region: CATLDTPNYGYTF. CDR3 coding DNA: TGTGCCACTTTGGACACCCCTAACTATGGCTACACCTTC.